These 28 T cell receptor beta chains came from one sample sequenced in a study of blood T cell repertoires in COVID-19. Generated by immunoSEQ multiplex PCR, the TCRdb table keeps only in-frame clones and is missing some. The sample consists of 90,000 or so clones, about 91% of them appearing once. Sequencing was done on a sample of peripheral blood. The receptors here all came from a human donor with active COVID-19. The donor label of this sample is uncertain.

This clone turned up a few times. The rearrangement joins TRBV5-6 to TRBJ2-3; 7 positions match TRBD1. Germline-derived CDR1 and CDR2 are SGHDT and YYEEEE. The trim removed 3 bases at V and 2 bases at J, leaving 6 bases unmatched. The CDR3 sequence is 15 residues long. The CDR3: CASSSPGTDTDTQYF. The CDR3 bases are TGTGCCAGCAGCTCCCCCGGGACAGACACAGATACGCAGTATTTT.

This chain connects TRBV29-1 to TRBJ2-3; 13 positions match TRBD2. The germline V gene has CDR1 SQVTM and CDR2 ANQGSEA. This CDR3 is built from 17 residues. V trimming: 6 bases; J trimming: 3 bases; junction bases outside the gene matches: 12. The CDR3 bases are TGCAGCGTCCGACTAGCGGGGGGTTGGGAGTATACAGATACGCAGTATTTT. Its protein product is CSVRLAGGWEYTDTQYF.

This clone was observed a single time. The chain employs TRBV4-2 and TRBJ2-1, with 9 positions matching TRBD2. The CDR3 runs to 17 residues. Per the germline V gene, CDR1 is LGHNA and CDR2 is YNFKEQ. The J segment lost 7 bases and the V segment lost 0 bases, leaving 10 bases of the junction unmatched. The CDR3 DNA reads TGTGCCAGCAGCCAAGATTTGGCGGGGGGGCATCGTAATGAGCAGTTCTTC. Amino acid sequence: CASSQDLAGGHRNEQFF.

This chain joins TRBV5-4 and TRBJ1-2, with D unclear. V was trimmed by 0 bases and J by 1 base, leaving 7 bases between them. The CDR3 contains 14 residues. The germline CDR1 and CDR2 sequences are SGHNT and YYREEE (reference sequence). CDR3 in amino acids: CASSLGGINYGYTF. The DNA of the CDR3 is TGTGCCAGCAGCTTGGGCGGAATTAACTATGGCTACACCTTC. The variable domain in full, completed from reference TRBV5-4 and TRBJ1-2, reads ETGVTQSPTHLIKTRGQQVTLRCSSQSGHNTVSWYQQALGQGPQFIFQYYREEENGRGNFPPRFSGLQFPNYSSELNVNALELDDSALYLCASSLGGINYGYTFGSGTRLTVV.

The chain uses TRBV28 and TRBJ1-2, with a weak D call TRBD1 (6 bases). The germline V gene has CDR1 MDHEN and CDR2 SYDVKM. CDR3 length equals 13 residues. Trimming took 2 bases from V and 11 from J, leaving 15 bases between them. The DNA of the CDR3 is TGTGCCAGCAGTTTAAGGGACATCCTTGGGTACACCTTC. It specifies CASSLRDILGYTF.

A single count supports this clone. The chain recombines TRBV3-1 (or the pseudogene TRBV3-2) with TRBJ1-4; TRBD1 aligns across 9 bases. The CDR3 length is 20 residues. Germline CDR1 LGHDT, CDR2 YNNKEL (reference sequence). V lost 4 bases to trimming and J lost 5 bases; unmatched junction nucleotides: 20. The CDR3 protein is CASSPLAHRDRVFPNEKLFF. The CDR3 DNA sequence: TGTGCCAGCAGCCCTTTGGCGCACCGGGACAGGGTTTTCCCAAATGAAAAACTGTTTTTT.

V is TRBV2 and J is TRBJ2-5; 8 positions agree with TRBD1. The CDR3 is 13 amino acids. Germline assignment: CDR1 SNHLY and CDR2 FYNNEI. After removal of 4 bases from V and 5 bases from J, the junction contained 3 bases not matched to a gene. CDR3 sequence reads: CASSADRVETQYF. The CDR3 nucleotides are TGTGCCAGCAGTGCGGACAGGGTGGAGACCCAGTACTTC.

The V call is TRBV4-1, the J call TRBJ1-4; possibly TRBD1 for D (6 bases). The CDR3 consists of 15 residues. Trimming shortened V by 0 bases and J by 6 bases, and 11 bases separated the two germline ends. CDR1 MGHRA and CDR2 YSYEKL come from the germline V gene. The CDR3 nucleotides are TGCGCCAGCAGCCAAGATCTAGAGGGGGATGAAAAACTGTTTTTT. Translating gives CASSQDLEGDEKLFF.

This clone has only one observation. This chain joins TRBV10-2 and TRBJ1-2, with 7 bases matching TRBD1. Germline CDR1 is WSHSY and CDR2 is SAAADI. Trimming removed 5 bases from V and 3 bases from J; junction bases left unmatched: 3. This CDR3 is built from 13 residues. In DNA, the CDR3 is TGCGCCAGCAGTCCAGGGGGGTACTATGGCTACACCTTC. This encodes CASSPGGYYGYTF.

This chain joins TRBV6-5 and TRBJ2-7, with 9 bases fitting TRBD1. The CDR3 has 15 amino acids. Losses at the gene ends were 4 bases for V and 1 base for J; bases not matched to a gene: 5. CDR1 and CDR2 (germline): MNHEY, SVGAGI. CDR3 coding DNA: TGTGCCAGCAGTTCTACAGGGGGCGAATCCTACGAGCAGTACTTC. Translation: CASSSTGGESYEQYF.

The rearrangement joins TRBV5-4 to TRBJ2-2; weak D call: TRBD2 (5 bases). Germline V gene lookup returns CDR1 SGHNT and CDR2 YYREEE (reference sequence). Trimming cost V 0 bases and J 5 bases, with 14 bases left between them. This CDR3 region has 16 residues. Here the CDR3 reads CASSLDTFRRTGELFF. Here the CDR3 DNA reads TGTGCCAGCAGCTTGGATACATTTAGGAGGACCGGGGAGCTGTTTTTT.

The rearrangement joins TRBV6-2 or TRBV6-3 to TRBJ2-5; D possibly corresponds to TRBD1 (6 bases). The CDR3 consists of 16 residues. CDR1 is MNHEY, CDR2 SVGEGT, per germline. V was cut by 3 bases and J by 1 base, with 15 bases left in between. CDR3 nucleotides: TGTGCCAGCAGTTATTTTTTGGACAGCACCCAAGAGACCCAGTACTTC. This encodes CASSYFLDSTQETQYF.

The chain uses TRBV29-1 and TRBJ1-3, with unresolved D. Germline V gives CDR1 SQVTM, CDR2 ANQGSEA. CDR3 length equals 16 residues. V was cut by 7 bases and J by 0 bases, with 19 bases left in between. The chain's CDR3 is CSGLTFEGASGNTIYF. The CDR3 bases are TGCAGCGGTCTGACTTTCGAGGGCGCCTCTGGAAACACCATATATTTT.

This clone was counted between two and nine times. V usage is TRBV6-5 and J usage is TRBJ1-2, with TRBD1 matching 9 bases. Germline-derived CDR1 and CDR2 are MNHEY and SVGAGI. The CDR3 is made up of 14 amino acids. The J segment lost 7 bases and the V segment lost 5 bases, leaving 8 bases of the junction unmatched. The CDR3 DNA follows: TGTGCCAGCAGTACCAAAACAGGGGGCCTTGGCTACACCTTC. Amino acid sequence: CASSTKTGGLGYTF.

This clone was counted only a few times. The chain links TRBV3-1 (or the pseudogene TRBV3-2) to TRBJ1-2, with unresolved D. CDR1 is LGHDT and CDR2 is YNNKEL in the germline V gene (reference sequence). This CDR3 is built from 15 residues. The V gene lost 3 bases and the J gene lost 5 bases, with 16 bases spanning the gap. The CDR3 loop is CASSQRGLKSYGYTF. The CDR3 coding sequence is TGTGCCAGCAGCCAGAGAGGACTGAAATCTTATGGCTACACCTTC.

This chain joins TRBV7-6 and TRBJ1-5, with D unresolved. From germline, CDR1 is SGHVS and CDR2 FNYEAQ. V lost 0 bases and J lost 3, with 24 bases in between. This CDR3 has 20 residues. DNA of the CDR3: TGTGCCAGCAGCTTAGCTTGGGGAGAAAAACGGGTCGGCTTCAATCAGCCCCAGCATTTT. This codes for CASSLAWGEKRVGFNQPQHF.

The chain is built from TRBV6-1 and TRBJ1-1; D not resolved. The CDR3 has 17 residues. Germline CDR1 reads MNHNS; CDR2 reads SASEGT. V dropped 1 base and J dropped 9 bases, with 24 bases sitting between them. This CDR3 is CASSEERDGWSPLKAFF. DNA for the CDR3: TGTGCCAGCAGTGAAGAACGTGACGGGTGGAGCCCTCTGAAAGCTTTCTTT.

The chain employs TRBV2 and TRBJ2-3; 8 positions match TRBD1. Germline assignment: CDR1 SNHLY and CDR2 FYNNEI. This CDR3 has 13 residues. V gave up 5 bases and J gave up 4 bases; unmatched junction bases: 2. The chain's CDR3 is CASSLQGADTQYF. CDR3 coding DNA: TGTGCCAGCAGTCTACAGGGGGCAGATACGCAGTATTTT.

V usage is TRBV10-3 and J usage is TRBJ1-2, with D unresolved. The V gene lost 3 bases and the J gene lost 0 bases, with 8 bases spanning the gap. CDR1 is ENHRY and CDR2 is SYGVKD in the germline V gene. This CDR3 contains 14 residues. The CDR3 spells CAISDGSTNYGYTF. In DNA, the CDR3 is TGTGCCATCAGTGATGGCAGTACTAACTATGGCTACACCTTC.

This chain uses TRBV25-1 with TRBJ2-2; D may be TRBD1 (6 bases). CDR1 and CDR2 (germline): MGHDK, SYGVNS. This CDR3 has 15 residues. Trimming shortened V by 6 bases and J by 6 bases, and 17 bases separated the two germline ends. Here the CDR3 DNA reads TGTGCCAGCAGGTACGAGACAGGACGTCCCGGGGAGCTGTTTTTT. Protein product: CASRYETGRPGELFF.

The chain employs TRBV4-2 and TRBJ2-6, with 7 bases lining up with TRBD2. J gave up 3 bases and V 5 bases, and 7 bases lay outside the gene matches. Germline V CDR1 and CDR2: LGHNA, YNFKEQ. This CDR3 contains 16 residues. The CDR3 here is CASSSGGPGGANVLTF. DNA for the CDR3: TGTGCCAGCAGCTCGGGAGGACCGGGTGGGGCCAACGTCCTGACTTTC.

The chain combines TRBV10-1 with TRBJ2-3; 7 nucleotides line up with TRBD1. V shed 6 bases and J 0 bases; nucleotides not matched to a gene: 6. Per germline, CDR1 WNHNN and CDR2 SYGVQD (reference sequence). This CDR3 spans 15 amino acids. In nucleotides, the CDR3 is TGCGCCAGCAGGGAACACAGGGGAAGCACAGATACGCAGTATTTT. Protein: CASREHRGSTDTQYF.

V gene TRBV14 combines with J gene TRBJ2-3, with 10 bases that match TRBD2. Germline V CDR1 and CDR2: SGHDN, FVKESK. Losses at the gene ends were 4 bases for V and 1 base for J; bases not matched to a gene: 2. CDR3 length: 15 amino acids. The CDR3 region is CASSPGTSGTDTQYF. In DNA form, the CDR3 reads TGTGCCAGCAGCCCGGGGACTAGCGGCACAGATACGCAGTATTTT.

This clone was detected only once. The V call is TRBV28, the J call TRBJ1-1; 9 bases align to TRBD1. Per the germline V gene, CDR1 is MDHEN and CDR2 is SYDVKM. The ends lost 3 bases at V and 3 bases at J; junction bases unmatched: 5. The CDR3 has 15 residues. The CDR3 sequence: CASSFARDRDTEAFF. CDR3 bases: TGTGCCAGCAGTTTCGCTCGGGACAGGGACACTGAAGCTTTCTTT.

The gene calls are TRBV29-1 and TRBJ1-4; D is uncertain. This CDR3 spans 13 amino acids. In germline, CDR1 is SQVTM, CDR2 ANQGSEA. Trimming removed 5 bases from V and 7 bases from J, with 14 bases in between. In nucleotides, the CDR3 is TGCAGCGTTCGAAGAGGTTTGAGTGAAAAACTGTTTTTT. Translation gives CSVRRGLSEKLFF.

The chain joins TRBV7-2 to TRBJ1-1, with D maybe TRBD1 (5 bases). This CDR3 contains 13 residues. V dropped 3 bases and J dropped 10 bases, with 15 bases sitting between them. Germline V gene lookup returns CDR1 SGHTA and CDR2 FQGNSA. The DNA for the CDR3 is TGTGCCAGCAGCTTTCTTCCACGAAGGGGAGCTTTCTTT. It yields the protein CASSFLPRRGAFF.

For the CDR3, the DNA is TGTGCCAGCAGTTATTCGAGGGCTAGAGATACGCAGTATTTT. Translating it yields CASSYSRARDTQYF. The rearrangement links TRBV6-5 to TRBJ2-3; the D gene is possibly TRBD2 (5 bases). Trimming shortened V by 3 bases and J by 5 bases, and 12 bases separated the two germline ends. The CDR3 is made up of 14 amino acids. CDR1 and CDR2 (germline): MNHEY, SVGAGI.

The CDR3 bases are TGTGCCAGCAGCCGGCCCGGGACAGGGTCTATCGAGCAGTACTTC. It specifies CASSRPGTGSIEQYF. The chain uses TRBV4-2 and TRBJ2-7; TRBD1 matches 9 bases. This CDR3 is 15 amino acids long. The trim removed 4 bases at V and 6 bases at J, leaving 10 bases unmatched. Germline CDR1 LGHNA, CDR2 YNFKEQ.